This T cell receptor beta chain comes out of a study of T cell changes during pregnancy in multiple sclerosis. Here immunoSEQ multiplex PCR was the method, and the copy in TCRdb shows in-frame clones only, minus some. This table holds tens of thousands of clones, under 95% found once. CDR1 and CDR2 from the germline V gene are SGHNT and YENEEA. This CDR3 region has 14 residues. Trimming took 8 bases from V and 5 from J; bases not matched to a gene: 9. The sequencing used peripheral blood, collected in the first trimester of pregnancy. This receptor was identified in a female donor in good health, enrolled as a control in a pregnancy study. The chain uses TRBV11-3 and TRBJ2-1, with 7 positions matching TRBD2. The CDR3 region has the DNA TGTGCCAGCTCGGGGGGACGCGGTAACAATGAGCAGTTCTTC. Translated: CASSGGRGNNEQFF.